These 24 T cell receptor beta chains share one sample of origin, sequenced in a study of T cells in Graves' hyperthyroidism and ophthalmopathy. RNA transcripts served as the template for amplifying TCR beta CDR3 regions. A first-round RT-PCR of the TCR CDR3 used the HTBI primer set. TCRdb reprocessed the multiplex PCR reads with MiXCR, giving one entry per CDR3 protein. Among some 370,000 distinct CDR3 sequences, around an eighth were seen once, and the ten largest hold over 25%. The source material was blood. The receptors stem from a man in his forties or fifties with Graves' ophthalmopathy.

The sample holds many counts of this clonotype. Here the CDR3 reads CAWSVRGGVAPLHF. The DNA of the CDR3 is TGTGCCTGGAGTGTACGCGGTGGTGTAGCACCCCTCCACTTT. This chain links TRBV30 with TRBJ1-6; D gene ambiguous. CDR1 GTSNPN and CDR2 SVGIG come from the germline V gene (reference sequence). V was cut by 0 bases and J by 11 bases, with 14 bases left in between. There are 14 residues in the CDR3.

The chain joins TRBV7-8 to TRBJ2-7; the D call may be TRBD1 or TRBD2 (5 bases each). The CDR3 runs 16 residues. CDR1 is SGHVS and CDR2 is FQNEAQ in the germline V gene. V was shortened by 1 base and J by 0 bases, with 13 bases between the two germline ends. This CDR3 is CASSLGWDVSSYEQYF. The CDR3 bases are TGTGCCAGCAGCTTAGGTTGGGACGTAAGCTCCTACGAGCAGTACTTC.

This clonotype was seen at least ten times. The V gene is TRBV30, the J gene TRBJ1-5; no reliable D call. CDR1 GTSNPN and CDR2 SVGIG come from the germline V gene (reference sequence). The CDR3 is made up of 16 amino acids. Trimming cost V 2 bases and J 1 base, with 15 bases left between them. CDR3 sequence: CAWSPPEHGSNQPQHF. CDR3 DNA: TGTGCCTGGAGTCCCCCCGAACACGGGAGCAATCAGCCCCAGCATTTT.

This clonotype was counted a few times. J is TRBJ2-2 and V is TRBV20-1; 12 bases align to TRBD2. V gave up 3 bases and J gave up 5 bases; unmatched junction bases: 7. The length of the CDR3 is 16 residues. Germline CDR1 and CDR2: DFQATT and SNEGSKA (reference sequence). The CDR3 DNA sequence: TGCAGTGCTAGTCTTACCGGGACTAGCGGGACCGGGGAGCTGTTTTTT. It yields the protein CSASLTGTSGTGELFF.

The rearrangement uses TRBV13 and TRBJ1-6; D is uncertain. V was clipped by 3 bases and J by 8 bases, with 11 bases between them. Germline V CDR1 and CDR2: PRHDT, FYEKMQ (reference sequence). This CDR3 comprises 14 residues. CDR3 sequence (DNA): TGTGCCAGCAGCTTTCGGAGAAAGGATTCACCCCTCCACTTT. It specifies CASSFRRKDSPLHF.

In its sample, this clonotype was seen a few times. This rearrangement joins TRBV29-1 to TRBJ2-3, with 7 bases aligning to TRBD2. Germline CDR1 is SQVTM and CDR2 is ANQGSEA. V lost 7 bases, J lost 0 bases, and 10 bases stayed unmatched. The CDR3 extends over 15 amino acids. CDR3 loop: CSANSGSHSTDTQYF. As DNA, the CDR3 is TGCAGCGCTAATAGCGGGTCTCATAGCACAGATACGCAGTATTTT.

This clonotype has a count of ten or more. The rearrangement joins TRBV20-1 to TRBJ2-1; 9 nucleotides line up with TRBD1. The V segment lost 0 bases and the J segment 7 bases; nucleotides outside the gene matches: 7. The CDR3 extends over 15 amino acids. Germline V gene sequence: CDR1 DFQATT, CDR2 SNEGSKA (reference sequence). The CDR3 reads CSARDLGQGMNEQFF. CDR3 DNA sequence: TGCAGTGCTAGAGATCTAGGACAGGGGATGAATGAGCAGTTCTTC.

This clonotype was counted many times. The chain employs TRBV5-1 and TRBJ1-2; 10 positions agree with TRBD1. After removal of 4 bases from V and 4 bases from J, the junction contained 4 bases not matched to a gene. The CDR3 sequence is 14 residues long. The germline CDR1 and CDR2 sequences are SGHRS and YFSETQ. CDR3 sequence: CASSTTGGGYGYTF. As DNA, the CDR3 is TGCGCCAGCAGCACGACAGGGGGCGGCTATGGCTACACCTTC.

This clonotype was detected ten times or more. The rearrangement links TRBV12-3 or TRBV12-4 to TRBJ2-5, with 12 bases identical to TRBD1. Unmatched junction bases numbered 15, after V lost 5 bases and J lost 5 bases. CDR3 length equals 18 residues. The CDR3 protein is CASSRIFPGQGARETQYF. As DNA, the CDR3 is TGTGCCAGCAGTCGTATATTCCCGGGACAGGGGGCTCGGGAGACCCAGTACTTC.

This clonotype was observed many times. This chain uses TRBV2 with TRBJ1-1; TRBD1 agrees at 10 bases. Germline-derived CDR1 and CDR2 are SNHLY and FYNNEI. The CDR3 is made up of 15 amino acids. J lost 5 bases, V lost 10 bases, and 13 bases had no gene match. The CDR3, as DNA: TGTGCCACCTTCCGGGACAGGGGAAGAGAAACTGAAGCTTTCTTT. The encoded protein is CATFRDRGRETEAFF.

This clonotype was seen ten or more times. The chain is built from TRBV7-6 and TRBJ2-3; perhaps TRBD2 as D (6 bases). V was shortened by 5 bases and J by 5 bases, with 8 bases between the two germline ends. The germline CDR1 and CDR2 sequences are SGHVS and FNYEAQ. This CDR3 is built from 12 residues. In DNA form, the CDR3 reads TGTGCCAGCAGCCGAGCGGGAGATACGCAGTATTTT. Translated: CASSRAGDTQYF.

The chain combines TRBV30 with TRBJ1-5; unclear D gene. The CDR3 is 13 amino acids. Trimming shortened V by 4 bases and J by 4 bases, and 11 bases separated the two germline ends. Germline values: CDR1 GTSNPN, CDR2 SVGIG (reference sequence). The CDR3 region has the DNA TGTGCCTGGAATCTCGAAGAGAATCAGCCCCAGCATTTT. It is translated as CAWNLEENQPQHF.

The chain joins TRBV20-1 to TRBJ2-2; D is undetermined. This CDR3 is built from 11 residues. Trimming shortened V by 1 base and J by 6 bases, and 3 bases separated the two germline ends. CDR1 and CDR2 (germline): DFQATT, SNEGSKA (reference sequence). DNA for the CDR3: TGCAGTGCTAGAGTAGCCGGGGAGCTGTTTTTT. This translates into CSARVAGELFF.

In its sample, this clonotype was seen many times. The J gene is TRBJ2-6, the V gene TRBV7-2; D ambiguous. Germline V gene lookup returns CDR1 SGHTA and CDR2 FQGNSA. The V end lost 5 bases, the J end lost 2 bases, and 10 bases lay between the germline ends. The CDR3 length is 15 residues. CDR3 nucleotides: TGTGCCAGCAGCGCTAGAGGAGCTGGGGCCAACGTCCTGACTTTC. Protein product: CASSARGAGANVLTF. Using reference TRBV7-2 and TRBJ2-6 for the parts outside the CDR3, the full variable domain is GAGVSQSPSNKVTEKGKDVELRCDPISGHTALYWYRQSLGQGLEFLIYFQGNSAPDKSGLPSDRFSAERTGGSVSTLTIQRTQQEDSAVYLCASSARGAGANVLTFGAGSRLTVL.

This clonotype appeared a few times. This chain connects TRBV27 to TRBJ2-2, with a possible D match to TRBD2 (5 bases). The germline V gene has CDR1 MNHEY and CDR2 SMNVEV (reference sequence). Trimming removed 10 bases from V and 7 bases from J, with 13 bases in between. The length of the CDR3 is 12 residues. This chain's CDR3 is CATTRVGGELFF. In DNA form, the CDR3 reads TGTGCCACCACTAGAGTTGGCGGGGAGCTGTTTTTT.

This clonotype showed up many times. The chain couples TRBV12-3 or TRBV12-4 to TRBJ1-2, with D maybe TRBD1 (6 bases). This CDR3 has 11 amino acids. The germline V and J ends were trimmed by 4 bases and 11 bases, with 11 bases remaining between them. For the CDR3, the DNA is TGTGCCAGCAGTTGGACAGCTTCTTACACCTTC. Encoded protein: CASSWTASYTF.

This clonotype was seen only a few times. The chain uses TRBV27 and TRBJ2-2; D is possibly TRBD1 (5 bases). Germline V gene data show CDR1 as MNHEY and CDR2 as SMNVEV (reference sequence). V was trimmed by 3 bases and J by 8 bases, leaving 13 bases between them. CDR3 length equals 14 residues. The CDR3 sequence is CASSFTGFKGELFF. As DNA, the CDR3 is TGTGCCAGCAGTTTTACAGGTTTTAAAGGGGAGCTGTTTTTT.

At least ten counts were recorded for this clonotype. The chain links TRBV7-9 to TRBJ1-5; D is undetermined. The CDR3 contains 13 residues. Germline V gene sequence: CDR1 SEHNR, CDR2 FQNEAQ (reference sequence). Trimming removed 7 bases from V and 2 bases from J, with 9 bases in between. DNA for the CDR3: TGTGCCAGCACCGACTCAGGCAATCAGCCCCAGCATTTT. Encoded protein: CASTDSGNQPQHF.

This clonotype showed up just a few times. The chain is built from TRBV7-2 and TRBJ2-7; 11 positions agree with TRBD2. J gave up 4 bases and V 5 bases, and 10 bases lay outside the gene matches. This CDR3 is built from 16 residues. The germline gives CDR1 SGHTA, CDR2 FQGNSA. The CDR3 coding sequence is TGTGCCAGCAGCCCCTACCTTAGCGGGAGGGCGTACGAGCAGTACTTC. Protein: CASSPYLSGRAYEQYF.

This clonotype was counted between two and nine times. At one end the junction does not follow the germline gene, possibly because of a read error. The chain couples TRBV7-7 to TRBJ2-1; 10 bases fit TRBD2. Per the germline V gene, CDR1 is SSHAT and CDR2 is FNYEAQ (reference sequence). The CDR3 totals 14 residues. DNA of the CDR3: TGTGCTAGCAGCTCGGGACTAGCGAATGATGAGCAGTTCTTC. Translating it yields CASSSGLANDEQFF.

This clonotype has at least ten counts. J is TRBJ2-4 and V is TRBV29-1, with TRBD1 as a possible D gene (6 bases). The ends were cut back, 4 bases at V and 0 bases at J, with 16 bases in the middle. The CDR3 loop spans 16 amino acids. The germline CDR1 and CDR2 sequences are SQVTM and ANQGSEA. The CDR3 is CSVGGRQVLAKNIQYF. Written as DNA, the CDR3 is TGCAGCGTTGGGGGAAGACAGGTTCTAGCCAAAAACATTCAGTACTTC.

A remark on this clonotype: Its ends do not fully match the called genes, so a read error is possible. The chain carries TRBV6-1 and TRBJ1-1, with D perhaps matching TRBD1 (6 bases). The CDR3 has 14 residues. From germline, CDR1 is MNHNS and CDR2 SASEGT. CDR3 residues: CAGSRRGGATEAFF. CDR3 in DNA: TGTGCCGGCAGCCGACGGGGGGGGGCCACTGAAGCTTTCTTT.

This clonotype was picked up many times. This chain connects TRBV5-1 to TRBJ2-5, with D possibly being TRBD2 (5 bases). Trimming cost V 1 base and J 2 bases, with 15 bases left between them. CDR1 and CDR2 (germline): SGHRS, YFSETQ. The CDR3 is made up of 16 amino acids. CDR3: CASSLTGGVSQETQYF. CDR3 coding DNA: TGCGCCAGCAGCTTGACCGGAGGTGTCAGTCAAGAGACCCAGTACTTC.

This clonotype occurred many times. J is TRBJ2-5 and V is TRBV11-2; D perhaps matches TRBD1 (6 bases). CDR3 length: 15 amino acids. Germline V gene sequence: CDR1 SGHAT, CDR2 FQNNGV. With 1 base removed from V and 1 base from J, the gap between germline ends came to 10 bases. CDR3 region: CASSLGQVFQETQYF. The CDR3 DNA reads TGTGCCAGCAGCTTAGGACAGGTATTCCAAGAGACCCAGTACTTC.